This T cell receptor beta chain stems from a study of spatial heterogeneity in lung cancer. Study-wide context: Raw-read counts averaged over ten per unique TCR and UMI combination. General observations from the study: Ubiquitous expanded tumor TCRs surfaced in blood more at resection than they did at follow-up.

This clonotype occurred many times. Its matching antigen is unknown. Time point noted: sample taken at primary tumor resection. Unsorted whole RNA samples from tumor, nontumor lung or frozen PBMC were sequenced. On each TCR cDNA molecule, a unique molecular identifier was present. One entry per CDR3 protein, called by TCRdb with MiXCR from the 5' RACE reads. The data hold around 24,000 distinct CDR3 sequences, with over 6% observed a single time. V dropped 4 bases and J dropped 7 bases, with 21 bases sitting between them. CDR3 size: 15 residues. Germline V gene sequence: CDR1 SGHNT, CDR2 YYREEE (reference sequence).

This chain uses TRBV5-4 with TRBJ2-7; either TRBD1 or TRBD2 may fit D (5 bases each). The clonotype originates from a male donor with early-stage non-small cell lung cancer. Here the sequenced sample was PBMCs, taken at surgery. Here the CDR3 DNA reads TGTGCCAGCAGCCTACCGGGACCGTCGAGTCGTGAGCAGTACTTC. Encoded protein: CASSLPGPSSREQYF.